Listed below are T cell receptor beta chains from one sample, sequenced in a study of PD-L1 blockade in urothelial cancer. Sequencing was performed with immunoSEQ multiplex PCR; in TCRdb, only in-frame clones are kept and a portion is missing. The data show nearly 50,000 clones, roughly 84% seen once. The sample in question was PBMCs, obtained around atezolizumab (anti-PD-L1) treatment. These receptors came from a middle-aged man with urothelial cancer. The CDR3 runs from the conserved cysteine through the conserved F or W. A D gene is named only where the DNA matches it firmly.

V gene,D gene,J gene,CDR3 protein,CDR3 DNA
TRBV16,TRBD2,TRBJ2-3,CASSQSLGSGRILDTQYF,TGTGCCAGCAGCCAATCGCTCGGTAGCGGGAGGATACTAGATACGCAGTATTTT
TRBV19,-,TRBJ1-2,CASSIAQGGQGGGYTF,TGTGCCAGTAGTATCGCGCAGGGCGGGCAAGGAGGGGGCTACACCTTC
TRBV29-1,TRBD1,TRBJ2-7,CSVVQTGEYEQYF,TGCAGCGTTGTCCAGACAGGGGAATACGAGCAGTACTTC
TRBV7-8,-,TRBJ1-3,CASSLVSGGNTIYF,TGTGCCAGCAGCTTAGTTTCAGGGGGAAACACCATATATTTT
TRBV11-2,TRBD2,TRBJ2-3,CASSLARGSTDTQYF,TGTGCCAGCAGCTTAGCGCGGGGGAGCACAGATACGCAGTATTTT
TRBV28,-,TRBJ2-7,CASSWGGLGGYEQYF,TGTGCCAGCAGTTGGGGGGGCCTGGGGGGCTACGAGCAGTACTTC
TRBV11-2,TRBD1,TRBJ1-6,CASSPRRQGLNSPLHF,TGTGCCAGCAGCCCCCGGCGACAGGGGTTGAATTCACCCCTCCACTTT
TRBV2,-,TRBJ2-2,CASSRDWMSTGELFF,TGTGCCAGCAGTCGGGACTGGATGAGCACCGGGGAGCTGTTTTTT
TRBV19,-,TRBJ2-1,CASRPPGQDNEQFF,TGTGCCAGTAGACCTCCGGGACAAGACAATGAGCAGTTCTTC
TRBV27,TRBD1,TRBJ1-4,CASSPRQGAGEKLFF,TGTGCCAGCAGCCCGAGACAGGGGGCAGGGGAAAAACTGTTTTTT